This T cell receptor beta chain was recovered during a study of cytomegalovirus exposure and HLA in healthy donors. Overall study: Researchers found that less than 90% of a few hundred genotyped donors fell within the Caucasian-associated ancestry cluster. Notes on the study in general: TCR beta V- and J-gene trimming, according to a later analysis, was linked to a missense DCLRE1C variant. The authors assumed roughly uniform sequencing depth across donors for presence/absence analyses. Indistinguishable V segments such as TRBV6-2 and TRBV6-3 were excluded.

The CDR3 is 13 residues long. The V gene's germline CDR1 is SGHKS and CDR2 YYEKEE (reference sequence). V lost 4 bases and J lost 2, with 10 bases in between. In the case of this clone: As yet, its antigen is unknown.

60 Vbeta and 13 Jbeta primers were used in PCR. Produced via immunoSEQ multiplex PCR; TCRdb's table is partial and in-frame only. The sample has around 31,000 clones. The chain has TRBV5-5 and TRBJ2-7; D remains unclear. The specimen was PBMCs. This TCR came from a man aged 25 to 40 in good health and CMV-seronegative. CDR3 region: CASSPVTAYEQYF. CDR3 DNA: TGTGCCAGCAGCCCAGTAACCGCCTACGAGCAGTACTTC.